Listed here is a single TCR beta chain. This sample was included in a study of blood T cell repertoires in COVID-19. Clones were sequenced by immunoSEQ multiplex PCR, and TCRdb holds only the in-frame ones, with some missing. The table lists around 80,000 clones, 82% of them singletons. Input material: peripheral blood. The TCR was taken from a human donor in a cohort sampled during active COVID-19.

The CDR3 DNA reads as TGTGCCAGCAGCTTATTAGGCGGGATGAGAAATTCACCCCTCCACTTT. Its protein product is CASSLLGGMRNSPLHF. V and J are TRBV13 and TRBJ1-6, with D unresolved. CDR1 is PRHDT and CDR2 is FYEKMQ in the germline V gene (reference sequence). V was shortened by 2 bases and J by 7 bases, with 15 bases between the two germline ends. The CDR3 consists of 16 residues.